This T cell receptor beta chain was recorded in a study of blood T cell repertoires in COVID-19. In the study overall: Nucleic acid was either cDNA or gDNA, and it came from T cells, B-cell-depleted T cells, or PBMCs.

In the original processing: By means of reference gene primer amplification, nucleated cell counts were estimated. Sequencing was performed with immunoSEQ multiplex PCR; in TCRdb, only in-frame clones are kept and a portion is missing. The V and J calls and clone size are taken from that table; D and trimming were inferred from the DNA. Of hundreds of thousands of clones listed, 92% are singletons. J lost 9 bases, V lost 4 bases, and 14 bases had no gene match. CDR1 and CDR2 (germline): SEHNR, FQNEAQ (reference sequence). The CDR3 contains 16 residues. The chain recombines TRBV7-9 with TRBJ2-4, with 8 positions matching TRBD1. Input material: peripheral blood. The TCR sequence derives from a man aged 60 to 69 with COVID-19, enrolled during active disease. CDR3 protein: CASSWGAGGSQGIQYF. The DNA for the CDR3 is TGTGCCAGCAGCTGGGGGGCAGGGGGCTCCCAGGGCATTCAGTACTTC.